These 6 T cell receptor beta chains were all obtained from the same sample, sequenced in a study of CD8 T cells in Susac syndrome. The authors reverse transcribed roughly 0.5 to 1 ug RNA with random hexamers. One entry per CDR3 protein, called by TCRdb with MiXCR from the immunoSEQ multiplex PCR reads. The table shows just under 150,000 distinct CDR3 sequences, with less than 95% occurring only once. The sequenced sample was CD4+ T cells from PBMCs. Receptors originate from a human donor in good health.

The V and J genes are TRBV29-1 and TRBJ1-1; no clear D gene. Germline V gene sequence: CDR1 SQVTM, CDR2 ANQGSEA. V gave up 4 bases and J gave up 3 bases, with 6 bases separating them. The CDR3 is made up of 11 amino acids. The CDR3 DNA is TGCAGCGTTGCTAGGGACACTGAAGCTTTCTTT. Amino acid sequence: CSVARDTEAFF.

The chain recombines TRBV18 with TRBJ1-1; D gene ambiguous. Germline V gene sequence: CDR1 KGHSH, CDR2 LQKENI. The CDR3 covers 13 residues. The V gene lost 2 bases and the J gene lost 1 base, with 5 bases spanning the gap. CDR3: CASSPATNTEAFF. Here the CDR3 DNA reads TGTGCCAGCTCACCAGCCACGAACACTGAAGCTTTCTTT. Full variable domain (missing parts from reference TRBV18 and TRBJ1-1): NAGVMQNPRHLVRRRGQEARLRCSPMKGHSHVYWYRQLPEEGLKFMVYLQKENIIDESGMPKERFSAEFPKEGPSILRIQQVVRGDSAAYFCASSPATNTEAFFGQGTRLTVV.

The CDR3 DNA reads TGCGCCAGCAGTCAATCACAGTCTAGCAATCAGCCCCAGCATTTT. This sequence encodes CASSQSQSSNQPQHF. The chain couples TRBV23-1 to TRBJ1-5; D unclear. TRBV23-1 is an open reading frame whose function is uncertain. The CDR3 loop spans 15 amino acids. V was clipped by 0 bases and J by 0 bases, with 6 bases between them.

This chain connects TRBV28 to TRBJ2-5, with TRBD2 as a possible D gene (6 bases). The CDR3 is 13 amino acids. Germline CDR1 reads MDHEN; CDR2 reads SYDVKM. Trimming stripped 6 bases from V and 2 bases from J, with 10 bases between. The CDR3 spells CASRWTTQETQYF. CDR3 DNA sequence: TGTGCCAGCAGGTGGACTACTCAAGAGACCCAGTACTTC.

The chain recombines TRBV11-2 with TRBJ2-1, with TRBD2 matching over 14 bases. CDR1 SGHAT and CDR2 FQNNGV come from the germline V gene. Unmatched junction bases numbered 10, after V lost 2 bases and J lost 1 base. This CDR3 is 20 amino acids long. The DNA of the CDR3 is TGTGCCAGCAGCTTAACCGGAGGGACTAGCGGGAGAAGGTCCTACAATGAGCAGTTCTTC. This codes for CASSLTGGTSGRRSYNEQFF.

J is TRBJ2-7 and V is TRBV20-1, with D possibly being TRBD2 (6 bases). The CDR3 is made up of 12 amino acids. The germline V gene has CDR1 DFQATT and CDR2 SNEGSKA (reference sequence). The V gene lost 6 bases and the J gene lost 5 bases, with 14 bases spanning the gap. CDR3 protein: CSARGTFDEQYF. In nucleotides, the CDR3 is TGCAGTGCCCGCGGGACGTTCGACGAGCAGTACTTC.